A few counts support the clone carrying this T cell receptor beta chain. TCRdb itself ran the 5' RACE reads through MiXCR, one entry per CDR3 protein. The profile covers hundreds of thousands of distinct CDR3 sequences, with about a quarter appearing a single time and about an eighth taken by the ten largest. V dropped 2 bases and J dropped 2 bases, with 8 bases sitting between them. The CDR3 has 14 residues. CDR1 is MNHEY and CDR2 is SVGAGI in the germline V gene. The sample comes from a study of T-cell memory formation after mild COVID-19. The chain links TRBV6-5 to TRBJ2-3, with D hard to call. The sample taken for sequencing was PBMCs or a T cell subset sorted from them (not recorded which). The origin of this receptor is an adult woman who had mild COVID-19 (a few samples of this study predate the infection). Cell type and time point are not known. The CDR3 is CASSYTSLTDTQYF. The CDR3 region has the DNA TGTGCCAGCAGTTACACCTCCCTCACAGATACGCAGTATTTT.